The 25 T cell receptor beta chains below were found in one sample sequenced in a study of T cell repertoires in cytomegalovirus infection. TCRdb re-analysed the reads in MiXCR, keeping a single row per CDR3 protein. The sample records 250,000 to 300,000 distinct CDR3 sequences, under 25% being singletons. For these receptors, no antigen is known. Specimen: cultured PBMCs, collected from culture after CMV antigen stimulation. These receptors originate from a human donor in good health (CMV status not recorded). Some clones in this sample may be carry-over from other donors' samples.

This chain uses TRBV5-1 with TRBJ2-3, with 10 bases lining up with TRBD1. The length of the CDR3 is 15 residues. The junction had 3 bases not matched to a gene; V was cut back by 1 base and J by 4 bases. Germline-derived CDR1 and CDR2 are SGHRS and YFSETQ. The CDR3 DNA sequence: TGCGCCAGCAGCTTGTTTGGGACAGGGGCAGATACGCAGTATTTT. Translating it yields CASSLFGTGADTQYF.

Many counts were recorded for this clonotype. In DNA, the CDR3 is TGTGCCAGCAGCTTAGGCACCGTTTACGAGCAGTACGTC. It codes for CASSLGTVYEQYV. The chain joins TRBV7-8 to TRBJ2-7; no firm D call. The germline V and J ends were trimmed by 1 base and 4 bases, with 8 bases remaining between them. Germline CDR1 SGHVS, CDR2 FQNEAQ. CDR3 length: 13 amino acids.

The chain combines TRBV29-1 with TRBJ1-2, with a weak D call TRBD1 (5 bases). The CDR3 sequence is 14 residues long. V was trimmed by 4 bases and J by 8 bases, leaving 20 bases between them. Germline V gene sequence: CDR1 SQVTM, CDR2 ANQGSEA. The CDR3: CSVVGLGGFEGYTF. For the CDR3, the DNA is TGCAGCGTTGTGGGCCTGGGGGGTTTCGAGGGCTACACCTTC.

This clonotype was picked up many times. The rearrangement uses TRBV7-2 and TRBJ2-4, with D possibly matching TRBD1 (5 bases). CDR3 length equals 14 residues. The V end was cut by 2 bases, the J end by 3 bases, with 8 bases between. Germline lookup yields CDR1 SGHTA and CDR2 FQGNSA. The CDR3 spells CASSLSGFKNIQYF. The CDR3 DNA is TGTGCCAGCAGCTTATCAGGGTTCAAAAACATTCAGTACTTC.

This clonotype was seen only a few times. The genes are TRBV7-9 and TRBJ1-4; the D is unclear. V gave up 1 base and J gave up 0 bases, with 6 bases separating them. CDR1 and CDR2 (germline): SEHNR, FQNEAQ (reference sequence). The CDR3 length is 15 residues. CDR3 amino acids: CASSLGQATNEKLFF. In DNA form, the CDR3 reads TGTGCCAGCAGCTTAGGCCAGGCAACTAATGAAAAACTGTTTTTT. Full variable domain (missing parts from reference TRBV7-9 and TRBJ1-4): DTGVSQNPRHKITKRGQNVTFRCDPISEHNRLYWYRQTLGQGPEFLTYFQNEAQLEKSRLLSDRFSAERPKGSFSTLEIQRTEQGDSAMYLCASSLGQATNEKLFFGSGTQLSVL.

This clonotype occurred a few times. The chain uses TRBV14 and TRBJ2-3; no clear D gene. CDR1 is SGHDN and CDR2 is FVKESK in the germline V gene. V lost 0 bases, J lost 0 bases, and 7 bases lay in between. The CDR3 spans 15 residues. The DNA of the CDR3 is TGTGCCAGCAGCCAAGATCTTGGAAGCACAGATACGCAGTATTTT. The encoded protein is CASSQDLGSTDTQYF. The full variable domain, its missing parts supplied by reference TRBV14 and TRBJ2-3, is EAGVTQFPSHSVIEKGQTVTLRCDPISGHDNLYWYRRVMGKEIKFLLHFVKESKQDESGMPNNRFLAERTGGTYSTLKVQPAELEDSGVYFCASSQDLGSTDTQYFGPGTRLTVL.

This clonotype was seen at least ten times. The chain employs TRBV11-3 and TRBJ1-1; 7 positions agree with TRBD1. This CDR3 is built from 13 residues. With V trimmed by 0 bases and J by 7 bases, 2 bases remained unmatched. Germline CDR1 reads SGHNT; CDR2 reads YENEEA. The CDR3 bases are TGTGCCAGCAGCTTAGATGGGGACAGTGAAGCTTTCTTT. It codes for CASSLDGDSEAFF.

The chain employs TRBV5-4 and TRBJ2-3; TRBD1 matches at 7 bases. There are 15 residues in the CDR3. J gave up 4 bases and V 6 bases, and 11 bases lay outside the gene matches. Germline V gene sequence: CDR1 SGHNT, CDR2 YYREEE (reference sequence). CDR3 DNA sequence: TGTGCCAGCACCCAGCTACAGGGGCCCTCAGATACGCAGTATTTT. Residues: CASTQLQGPSDTQYF.

This clonotype was observed at least ten times. The gene calls are TRBV7-2 and TRBJ2-3; maybe TRBD1 (6 bases). Germline CDR1 SGHTA, CDR2 FQGNSA. The CDR3 consists of 15 residues. V lost 7 bases, J lost 5 bases, and 19 bases lay in between. The CDR3 region is CASTTQGGDLDTQYF. In DNA, the CDR3 is TGTGCCAGCACCACACAGGGTGGGGATTTAGATACGCAGTATTTT.

This chain links TRBV4-3 with TRBJ2-1, with D perhaps being TRBD1 or TRBD2 (6 bases each). The CDR3 length is 15 residues. V lost 6 bases, J lost 3 bases, and 15 bases lay in between. From germline, CDR1 is LGHNA and CDR2 YSLEER. CDR3 sequence reads: CASSTKGDFYNEQFF. CDR3 coding DNA: TGCGCCAGCAGTACCAAGGGGGACTTCTACAATGAGCAGTTCTTC.

The chain is built from TRBV15 and TRBJ2-1; TRBD2 matches 8 bases. V lost 1 base and J lost 3; bases outside the gene matches: 5. The germline CDR1 and CDR2 sequences are LNHNV and YYDKDF (reference sequence). This CDR3 comprises 16 residues. The CDR3 is CATSRVLREGYNEQFF. DNA of the CDR3: TGTGCCACCAGCAGAGTATTACGGGAGGGCTACAATGAGCAGTTCTTC.

The V and J genes are TRBV11-2 and TRBJ2-5, with 7 bases aligning to TRBD1. The V gene end was trimmed by 5 bases and the J gene end by 2 bases; junction bases not matched to a gene: 8. Per the germline V gene, CDR1 is SGHAT and CDR2 is FQNNGV. This CDR3 has 15 residues. CDR3 loop: CASSGYRDRQETQYF. The CDR3 DNA reads as TGTGCCAGCAGCGGATACCGGGACAGACAAGAGACCCAGTACTTC.

The chain uses TRBV14 and TRBJ1-1; 7 bases fit TRBD1. CDR3 size: 12 residues. The trim removed 4 bases at V and 7 bases at J, leaving 3 bases unmatched. The V gene's germline CDR1 is SGHDN and CDR2 FVKESK. The CDR3 protein is CASSLQGFEAFF. The CDR3 region has the DNA TGTGCCAGCAGCCTACAGGGGTTTGAAGCTTTCTTT.

The chain couples TRBV19 to TRBJ2-3, with D perhaps matching TRBD2 (6 bases). Germline lookup yields CDR1 LNHDA and CDR2 SQIVND (reference sequence). The CDR3 is made up of 15 amino acids. Trimming shortened V by 7 bases and J by 0 bases, and 14 bases separated the two germline ends. DNA for the CDR3: TGTGCCAGTAAGACTAGACTTCTTAGCACAGATACGCAGTATTTT. It codes for CASKTRLLSTDTQYF.

The chain combines TRBV4-3 with TRBJ2-4, with TRBD2 matching over 9 bases. The germline V gene encodes CDR1 LGHNA and CDR2 YSLEER. The CDR3 is 16 amino acids. The trim removed 1 base at V and 7 bases at J, leaving 8 bases unmatched. The CDR3 spells CASSQVAAGGTNIQYF. The CDR3 nucleotides are TGCGCCAGCAGCCAAGTGGCGGCGGGAGGGACTAACATTCAGTACTTC.

This clonotype came up a few times. The chain couples TRBV20-1 to TRBJ2-5, with a possible D match to TRBD2 (6 bases). There are 14 residues in the CDR3. V dropped 8 bases and J dropped 4 bases, with 20 bases sitting between them. The germline V gene has CDR1 DFQATT and CDR2 SNEGSKA (reference sequence). DNA for the CDR3: TGCAGTACCCCCAGGGCGGCGGGGTCAGAGACCCAGTACTTC. It specifies CSTPRAAGSETQYF.

This clonotype has ten or more counts. This chain uses TRBV4-1 with TRBJ2-5, with 8 nucleotides matching TRBD2. Trimming at V came to 4 bases and at J to 4 bases, leaving 5 bases not matched to a gene. The CDR3 spans 14 residues. Germline CDR1 MGHRA, CDR2 YSYEKL. CDR3 sequence: CASSRGLVGETQYF. The DNA for the CDR3 is TGCGCCAGCAGCCGGGGACTAGTGGGAGAGACCCAGTACTTC.

This clonotype was seen a few times. The chain has TRBV15 and TRBJ2-1, with TRBD2 matching 10 bases. Trimming at V came to 3 bases and at J to 1 base, leaving 3 bases not matched to a gene. The CDR3 covers 16 residues. Germline CDR1 and CDR2: LNHNV and YYDKDF (reference sequence). The CDR3 DNA reads as TGTGCCACCAGCAGGGAAGCGGGGGGGTCCTACAATGAGCAGTTCTTC. Encoded protein: CATSREAGGSYNEQFF. The full variable domain, with the rest looked up from reference TRBV15 and TRBJ2-1, is DAMVIQNPRYQVTQFGKPVTLSCSQTLNHNVMYWYQQKSSQAPKLLFHYYDKDFNNEADTPDNFQSRRPNTSFCFLDIRSPGLGDTAMYLCATSREAGGSYNEQFFGPGTRLTVL.

The sample holds many counts of this clonotype. The chain combines TRBV7-9 with TRBJ2-5; D may be TRBD1 or TRBD2 (5 bases each). V was pared by 3 bases and J by 2 bases, with 13 bases between. Germline CDR1 reads SEHNR; CDR2 reads FQNEAQ (reference sequence). This CDR3 has 15 residues. Here the CDR3 reads CASSFGTAHQETQYF. CDR3 sequence (DNA): TGTGCCAGCAGCTTTGGGACGGCCCATCAAGAGACCCAGTACTTC.

V usage is TRBV7-2 and J usage is TRBJ2-1; D is unclear. CDR1 and CDR2 from the germline V gene are SGHTA and FQGNSA. Trimming took 3 bases from V and 3 from J, leaving 21 bases between them. The CDR3 has 18 residues. Here the CDR3 DNA reads TGTGCCAGCAGCTTCGATGTCGGGCCCACTAAGGTCTACAATGAGCAGTTCTTC. Translated, it gives CASSFDVGPTKVYNEQFF.

This clonotype was observed at least ten times. V gene TRBV7-8 combines with J gene TRBJ1-1; possibly TRBD1 for D (5 bases). The V end lost 5 bases, the J end lost 2 bases, and 15 bases lay between the germline ends. CDR1 and CDR2 from the germline V gene are SGHVS and FQNEAQ. CDR3 length: 15 residues. The CDR3 spells CASSPRGGVNTEAFF. In nucleotides, the CDR3 is TGTGCCAGCAGCCCCCGCGGAGGGGTCAACACTGAAGCTTTCTTT.

This clonotype was seen more than once but under ten times. The V call is TRBV29-1, the J call TRBJ2-7; D remains ambiguous. Trimming stripped 6 bases from V and 1 base from J, with 13 bases between. Per the germline V gene, CDR1 is SQVTM and CDR2 is ANQGSEA. This CDR3 region has 13 residues. DNA of the CDR3: TGCAGCGTCCGAAACACTGGATCCTACGAGCAGTACTTC. Translation gives CSVRNTGSYEQYF.

This clonotype has a count of ten or more. The CDR3 sequence: CASSLVGFQETQYF. The CDR3 DNA reads as TGTGCCAGCAGCTTAGTCGGGTTCCAAGAGACCCAGTACTTC. The chain recombines TRBV7-2 with TRBJ2-5, with D uncertain. The CDR3 runs to 14 residues. CDR1 and CDR2 from the germline V gene are SGHTA and FQGNSA. The germline V and J ends were trimmed by 1 base and 1 base, with 7 bases remaining between them.

At least ten counts were recorded for this clonotype. The chain joins TRBV7-9 to TRBJ1-5, with D uncertain. The CDR3 covers 13 residues. V was cut by 5 bases and J by 3 bases, with 8 bases left in between. Germline V gene sequence: CDR1 SEHNR, CDR2 FQNEAQ (reference sequence). In DNA form, the CDR3 reads TGTGCCAGCAGCGGGCCGATCAATCAGCCCCAGCATTTT. It is translated as CASSGPINQPQHF.

This clonotype was detected only a few times. The rearrangement uses TRBV24-1 and TRBJ2-7, with D perhaps matching TRBD1 or TRBD2 (5 bases each). Trimming took off 3 bases at V and 5 bases at J, with 13 bases between the two ends. From germline, CDR1 is KGHDR and CDR2 SFDVKD. This CDR3 is built from 14 residues. CDR3 amino acids: CATSDPGRHNEQYF. The CDR3, as DNA: TGTGCCACCAGTGATCCGGGACGCCACAACGAGCAGTACTTC.